This entry features one T cell receptor beta chain sequence. Its antigen is unidentified. Germline-derived CDR1 and CDR2 are KGHSH and LQKENI. Trimming left V 0 bases short and J 2 bases short, with 11 bases between. The CDR3 spans 16 residues. The source of the sample is a study of T cell responses to AZD1222 COVID-19 vaccine. General study points: Spike as a whole was targeted by vaccine-associated CD4 TCRs, dominant at 160-218 and 743-854. Seropositive at baseline were only a handful of AZD1222 recipients. The donor cohort was predominantly white British with a female majority, and clonal diversity may have been underestimated.

The repertoire was sequenced with immunoSEQ multiplex PCR; TCRdb's copy has only in-frame clones and lacks some. The table has about 100,000 clones, 88% seen once. The sequencing used peripheral blood, collected on day 0 of AZD1222 vaccination. The J gene is TRBJ2-1, the V gene TRBV18; weak D call: TRBD2 (6 bases). This TCR was recovered from an adult in good health. CDR3 nucleotides: TGTGCCAGCTCACCACCGGGGAGGACTACCTACAATGAGCAGTTCTTC. It encodes CASSPPGRTTYNEQFF.